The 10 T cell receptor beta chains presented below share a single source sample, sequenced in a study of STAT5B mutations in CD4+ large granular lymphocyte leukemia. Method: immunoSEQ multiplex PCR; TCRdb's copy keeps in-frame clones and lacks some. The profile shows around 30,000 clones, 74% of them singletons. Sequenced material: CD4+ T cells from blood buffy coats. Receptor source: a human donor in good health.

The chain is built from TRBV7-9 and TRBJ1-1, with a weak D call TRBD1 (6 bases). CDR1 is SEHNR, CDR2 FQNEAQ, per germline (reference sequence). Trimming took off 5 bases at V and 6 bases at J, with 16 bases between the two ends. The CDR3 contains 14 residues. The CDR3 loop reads CASSLLTGHPEAFF. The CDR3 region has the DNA TGTGCCAGCAGCCTCCTTACGGGACACCCTGAAGCTTTCTTT.

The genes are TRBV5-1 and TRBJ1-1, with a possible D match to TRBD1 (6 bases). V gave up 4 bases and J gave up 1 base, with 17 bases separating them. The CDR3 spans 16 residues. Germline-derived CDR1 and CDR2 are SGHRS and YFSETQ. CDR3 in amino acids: CASSPTIAGQNTEAFF. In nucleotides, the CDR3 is TGCGCCAGCAGCCCAACTATAGCGGGACAGAACACTGAAGCTTTCTTT.

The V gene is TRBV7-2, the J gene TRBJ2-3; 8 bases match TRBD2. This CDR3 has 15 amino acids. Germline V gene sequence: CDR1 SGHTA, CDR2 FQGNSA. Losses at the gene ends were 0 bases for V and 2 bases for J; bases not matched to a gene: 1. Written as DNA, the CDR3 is TGTGCCAGCAGCTTAGCCGGGAGGGACACAGATACGCAGTATTTT. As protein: CASSLAGRDTDTQYF.

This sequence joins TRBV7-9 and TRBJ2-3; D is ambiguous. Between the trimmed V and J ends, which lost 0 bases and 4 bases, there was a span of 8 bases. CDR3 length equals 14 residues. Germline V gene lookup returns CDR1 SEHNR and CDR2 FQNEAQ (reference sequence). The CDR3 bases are TGTGCCAGCAGCTTAGCGTCCAGCCCAGATACGCAGTATTTT. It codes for CASSLASSPDTQYF.

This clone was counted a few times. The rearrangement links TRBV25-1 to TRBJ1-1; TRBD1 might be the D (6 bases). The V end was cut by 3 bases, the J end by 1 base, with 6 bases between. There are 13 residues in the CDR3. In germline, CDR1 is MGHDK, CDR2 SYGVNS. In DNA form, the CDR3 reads TGTGCCAGCAGTGAGGGGGCGAACACTGAAGCTTTCTTT. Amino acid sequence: CASSEGANTEAFF. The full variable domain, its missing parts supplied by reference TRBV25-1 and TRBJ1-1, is EADIYQTPRYLVIGTGKKITLECSQTMGHDKMYWYQQDPGMELHLIHYSYGVNSTEKGDLSSESTVSRIRTEHFPLTLESARPSHTSQYLCASSEGANTEAFFGQGTRLTVV.

CDR3 coding DNA: TGTGCCAGCAGCTTGGCCGTGGGACAAGAGACCCAGTACTTC. Its translation: CASSLAVGQETQYF. The rearrangement uses TRBV5-4 and TRBJ2-5; D gene uncertain. The ends were cut back, 0 bases at V and 2 bases at J, with 8 bases in the middle. The CDR3 is 14 residues long. In germline, CDR1 is SGHNT, CDR2 YYREEE (reference sequence).

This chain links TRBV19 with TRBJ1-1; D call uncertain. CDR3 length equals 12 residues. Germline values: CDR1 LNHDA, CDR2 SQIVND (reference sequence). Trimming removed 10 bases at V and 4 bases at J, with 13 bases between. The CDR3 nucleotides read TGTGCCACCGGCGGGATTGGCACTGAAGCTTTCTTT. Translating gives CATGGIGTEAFF.

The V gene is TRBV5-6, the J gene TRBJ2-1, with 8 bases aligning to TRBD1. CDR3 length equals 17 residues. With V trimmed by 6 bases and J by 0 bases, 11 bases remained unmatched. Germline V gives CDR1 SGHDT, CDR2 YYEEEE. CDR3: CASTRRGQVSSYNEQFF. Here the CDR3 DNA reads TGTGCCAGCACCCGGAGGGGACAGGTTAGCTCCTACAATGAGCAGTTCTTC.

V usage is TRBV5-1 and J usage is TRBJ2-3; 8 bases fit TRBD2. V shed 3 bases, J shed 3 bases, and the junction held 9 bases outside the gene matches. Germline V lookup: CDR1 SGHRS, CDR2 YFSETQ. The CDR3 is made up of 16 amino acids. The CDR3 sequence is CASSWETSVLTDTQYF. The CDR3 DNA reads TGCGCCAGCAGCTGGGAGACTAGCGTTTTAACAGATACGCAGTATTTT.

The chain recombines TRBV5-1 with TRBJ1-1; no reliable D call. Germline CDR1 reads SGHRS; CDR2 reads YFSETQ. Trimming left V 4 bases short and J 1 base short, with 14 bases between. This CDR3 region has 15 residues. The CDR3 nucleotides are TGCGCCAGCAGCCGGGATTTGGGCTGGAACACTGAAGCTTTCTTT. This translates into CASSRDLGWNTEAFF.